A selection of T cell receptor beta chains follows, all from one sample in a study of shared clonotypes between healthy human individuals. Sequencing used immunoSEQ multiplex PCR; TCRdb keeps in-frame clones, though not all of them. The data show under 2.5 million clones, under 95% seen once. Material for sequencing was naive CD4+ T cells from PBMCs. The origin of the receptors is a man between 18 and 35 years old in good health. Some clones in this sample may be carry-over from other donors' samples. Both conserved end residues are part of each CDR3. D genes are given only for firm matches. The listing skips clone size in some rows; elsewhere it reads once, few, many or a size class.

V gene: TRBV7-8; D gene: -; clone size: -; J gene: TRBJ2-7; CDR3 protein: CASSSGFVEQYF; CDR3 DNA: TGTGCCAGCAGCTCCGGGTTCGTCGAGCAGTACTTC
V gene: TRBV5-4; D gene: -; clone size: -; J gene: TRBJ1-4; CDR3 protein: CASSPNGGATANEKLFF; CDR3 DNA: TGTGCCAGCAGCCCCAATGGGGGGGCTACCGCTAATGAAAAACTGTTTTTT
V gene: TRBV11-2; D gene: -; clone size: -; J gene: TRBJ1-1; CDR3 protein: CASSSGRLSGRQNTEAFF; CDR3 DNA: TGTGCCAGCAGCTCCGGGCGGCTTTCTGGCAGGCAGAACACTGAAGCTTTCTTT
V gene: TRBV9; D gene: TRBD2; clone size: -; J gene: TRBJ2-5; CDR3 protein: CASSPRLAGGPGGTQYF; CDR3 DNA: TGTGCCAGCAGCCCAAGACTAGCGGGAGGGCCCGGGGGGACCCAGTACTTC
V gene: TRBV5-1; D gene: -; clone size: once; J gene: TRBJ2-1; CDR3 protein: CASSWDFDRAREQFF; CDR3 DNA: TGCGCCAGCAGCTGGGACTTCGACAGGGCCCGGGAGCAGTTCTTC
V gene: TRBV30; D gene: -; clone size: once; J gene: TRBJ1-5; CDR3 protein: CAWSAQGDQPQHF; CDR3 DNA: TGTGCCTGGAGTGCACAGGGCGATCAGCCCCAGCATTTT
V gene: TRBV5-1; D gene: -; clone size: once; J gene: TRBJ2-3; CDR3 protein: CASSLSYAGSGTDTQYF; CDR3 DNA: TGCGCCAGCAGCTTGTCCTACGCGGGGTCCGGGACAGATACGCAGTATTTT
V gene: TRBV18; D gene: TRBD2; clone size: once; J gene: TRBJ2-7; CDR3 protein: CASSTYALTGGYEQYF; CDR3 DNA: TGTGCCAGCTCAACCTACGCACTAACGGGAGGCTACGAGCAGTACTTC
V gene: TRBV11-2; D gene: -; clone size: -; J gene: TRBJ1-6; CDR3 protein: CASSHVLTYDLHF; CDR3 DNA: TGTGCCAGCAGCCACGTCCTCACGTACGACCTCCACTTT
V gene: TRBV5-1; D gene: TRBD2; clone size: -; J gene: TRBJ2-1; CDR3 protein: CASSQTSGRSYNEQFF; CDR3 DNA: TGCGCCAGCAGCCAGACTAGCGGTCGATCCTACAATGAGCAGTTCTTC
V gene: TRBV6-1; D gene: -; clone size: -; J gene: TRBJ1-4; CDR3 protein: CASSGAPVEKLFF; CDR3 DNA: TGTGCCAGCAGTGGGGCACCAGTTGAAAAACTGTTTTTT
V gene: TRBV28; D gene: TRBD2; clone size: -; J gene: TRBJ2-1; CDR3 protein: CASSPRRAGDREQFF; CDR3 DNA: TGTGCCAGCAGTCCACGAAGGGCGGGAGACCGTGAGCAGTTCTTC
V gene: TRBV5-5; D gene: TRBD2; clone size: -; J gene: TRBJ2-2; CDR3 protein: CASSLPGLAFNTGELFF; CDR3 DNA: TGTGCCAGCAGCCTGCCCGGACTAGCGTTCAACACCGGGGAGCTGTTTTTT
V gene: TRBV5-1; D gene: TRBD1; clone size: -; J gene: TRBJ2-1; CDR3 protein: CASSRGQGEVEEFF; CDR3 DNA: TGCGCCAGCAGCCGGGGACAGGGGGAAGTCGAGGAGTTCTTC
V gene: TRBV27; D gene: TRBD1; clone size: -; J gene: TRBJ1-5; CDR3 protein: CASSLDRASSHQPQHF; CDR3 DNA: TGTGCCAGCAGTTTGGACAGGGCCTCTTCACATCAGCCCCAGCATTTT
V gene: TRBV18; D gene: TRBD2; clone size: -; J gene: TRBJ2-5; CDR3 protein: CASSRQEGGGETQYF; CDR3 DNA: TGTGCCAGCTCACGGCAGGAGGGCGGGGGAGAGACCCAGTACTTC
V gene: TRBV5-6; D gene: -; clone size: -; J gene: TRBJ2-6; CDR3 protein: CASSLGSGSGANVLTF; CDR3 DNA: TGTGCCAGCAGCTTAGGTTCCGGCAGCGGGGCCAACGTCCTGACTTTC
V gene: TRBV6-5; D gene: -; clone size: -; J gene: TRBJ1-6; CDR3 protein: CASSWRGVGNSPLHF; CDR3 DNA: TGTGCCAGCAGCTGGAGAGGCGTGGGTAATTCACCCCTCCACTTT
V gene: TRBV4-2; D gene: -; clone size: -; J gene: TRBJ2-1; CDR3 protein: CASSQDIDPPSLNEQFF; CDR3 DNA: TGTGCCAGCAGCCAAGATATAGATCCCCCTTCCCTCAATGAGCAGTTCTTC
V gene: TRBV6-6; D gene: -; clone size: -; J gene: TRBJ2-7; CDR3 protein: CASRATGAYEQYF; CDR3 DNA: TGTGCCAGCAGAGCGACAGGAGCCTACGAGCAGTACTTC
V gene: TRBV7-6; D gene: -; clone size: -; J gene: TRBJ2-1; CDR3 protein: CASSLRLYNEQFF; CDR3 DNA: TGTGCCAGCAGCCTAAGGCTTTACAATGAGCAGTTCTTC
V gene: TRBV2; D gene: TRBD1; clone size: -; J gene: TRBJ1-2; CDR3 protein: CASSPDRGENGYTF; CDR3 DNA: TGTGCCAGCAGTCCCGACAGGGGGGAGAATGGCTACACCTTC
V gene: TRBV6-5; D gene: -; clone size: -; J gene: TRBJ2-7; CDR3 protein: CASSLITGTSSGEQYF; CDR3 DNA: TGTGCCAGCAGTTTAATAACAGGAACGTCCTCGGGAGAGCAGTACTTC
V gene: TRBV28; D gene: TRBD1; clone size: -; J gene: TRBJ1-2; CDR3 protein: CASSAPRDRKYGYTF; CDR3 DNA: TGTGCCAGCAGCGCCCCCCGGGACAGGAAATATGGCTACACCTTC
V gene: TRBV29-1; D gene: -; clone size: -; J gene: TRBJ1-2; CDR3 protein: CSVGGAGANYGYTF; CDR3 DNA: TGCAGCGTTGGTGGGGCGGGGGCCAACTATGGCTACACCTTC